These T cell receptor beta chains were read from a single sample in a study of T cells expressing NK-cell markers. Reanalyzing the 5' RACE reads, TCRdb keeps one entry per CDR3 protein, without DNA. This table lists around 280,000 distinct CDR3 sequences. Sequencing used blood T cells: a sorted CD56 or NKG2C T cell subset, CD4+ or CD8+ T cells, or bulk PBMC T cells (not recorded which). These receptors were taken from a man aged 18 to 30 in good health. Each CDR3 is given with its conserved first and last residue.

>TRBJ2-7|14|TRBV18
CASSPSRDLTRQYF
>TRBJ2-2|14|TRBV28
CASSGRAQAGELFF
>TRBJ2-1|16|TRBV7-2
CASSLVGGGTHNEQFF
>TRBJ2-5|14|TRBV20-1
CSARDGGNQATQYF
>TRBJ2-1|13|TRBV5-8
CASSLAWNNEQFF
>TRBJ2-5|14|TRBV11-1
CASSLSGLTETQYF
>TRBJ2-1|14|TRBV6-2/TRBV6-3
CASSYFGQGNEQFF
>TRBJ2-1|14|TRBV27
CASGRGTGPNEQFF
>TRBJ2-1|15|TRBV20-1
CSARAGRILYNEQFF
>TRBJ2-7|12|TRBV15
CATSRDFGEQYF
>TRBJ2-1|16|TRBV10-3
CAISESTSGLHNEQFF
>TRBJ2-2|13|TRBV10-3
CAIMRTNTGELFF
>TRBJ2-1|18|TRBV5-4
CASSSQGWGGVHPVGQFF
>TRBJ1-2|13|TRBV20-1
CSALAQGNYGYTF
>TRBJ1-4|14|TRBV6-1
CASNLGQGAEKLFF
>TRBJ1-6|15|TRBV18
CASSPSGKENSPLHF
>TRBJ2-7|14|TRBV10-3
CAIRLAGAEGEQYF
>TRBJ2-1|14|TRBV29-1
CSVGIRLAANEQFF
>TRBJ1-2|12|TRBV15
CATSRASAGYTF
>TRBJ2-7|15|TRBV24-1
CATSDNLGGAYEQYF
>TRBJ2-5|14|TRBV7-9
CASSFLGVQETQYF
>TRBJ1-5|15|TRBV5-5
CASSRRGGSDQPQHF
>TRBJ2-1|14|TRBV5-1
CASSLDVGYNEQFF
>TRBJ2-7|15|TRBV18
CASSPSGSPGSEQYF
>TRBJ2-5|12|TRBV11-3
CASSLLTETQYF
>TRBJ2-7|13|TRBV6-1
CATQSPGRYEQYF
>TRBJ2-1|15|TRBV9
CASSARTSDYNEQFF
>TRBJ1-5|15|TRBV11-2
CASSLDPGPHQPQHF
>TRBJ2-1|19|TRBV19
CASRLGPLRGKNSYNEQFF
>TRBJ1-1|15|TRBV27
CASSLWAGKATEAFF
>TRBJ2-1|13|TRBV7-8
CASQRDAGNEQFF
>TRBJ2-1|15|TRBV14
CASSLHLGVYNEQFF
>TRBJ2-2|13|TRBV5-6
CASTVDRAGELFF
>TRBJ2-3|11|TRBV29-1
CSVEDPDTQYF
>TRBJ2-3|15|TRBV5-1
CASSLTGLSTDTQYF
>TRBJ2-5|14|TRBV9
CASSAGDRDETQYF
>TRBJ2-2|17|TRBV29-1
CSVPKHGLTLNTGELFF
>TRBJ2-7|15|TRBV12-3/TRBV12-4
CASSFGERSSYEQYF
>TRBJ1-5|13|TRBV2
CASTGTVVQPQHF
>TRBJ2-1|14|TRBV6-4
CATQRTSGSYEQFF
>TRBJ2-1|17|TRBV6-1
CASGGLAALSSYNEQFF
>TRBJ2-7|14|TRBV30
CAWSRQGGSYEQYF
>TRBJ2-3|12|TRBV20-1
CSALSRGDTQYF
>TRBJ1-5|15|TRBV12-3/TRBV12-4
CASSLSDGSNQPQHF
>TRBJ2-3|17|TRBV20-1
CSARDRASGRPTDTQYF
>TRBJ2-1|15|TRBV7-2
CASSFSGRKDNEQFF
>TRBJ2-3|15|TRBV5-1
CASSKGTSWADTQYF
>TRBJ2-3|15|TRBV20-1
CSARDFGDLGDTQYF
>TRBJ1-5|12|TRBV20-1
CSAGTHNQPQHF
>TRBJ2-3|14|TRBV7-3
CASSLARGPDTQYF
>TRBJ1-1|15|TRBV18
CASSPWDSLNTEAFF
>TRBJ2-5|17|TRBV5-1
CASSLIASGNYQETQYF
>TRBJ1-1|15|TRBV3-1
CASSQDALRNTEAFF
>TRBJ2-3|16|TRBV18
CASSPDLAGSRDTQYF
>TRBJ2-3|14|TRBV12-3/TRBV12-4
CASKGRQTTDTQYF
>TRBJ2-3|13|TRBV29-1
CSVTAGFTDTQYF